Described below is a single T cell receptor (beta chain) sequence and its context. CDR1 is LNHDA and CDR2 is SQIVND in the germline V gene (reference sequence). CDR3 length: 15 amino acids. V gave up 6 bases and J gave up 7 bases; unmatched junction bases: 6. The PCR contained 60 Vbeta and 13 Jbeta primers. Sequencing used immunoSEQ multiplex PCR; TCRdb keeps in-frame clones, though not all of them. The sample carries roughly 73,000 clones, roughly 70% recorded once. The data are from a study of cytomegalovirus exposure and HLA in healthy donors. The sample consisted of PBMCs. This receptor was taken from a man between 65 and 85 years old in good health and CMV-seronegative. The V gene is TRBV19, the J gene TRBJ2-2, with 12 nucleotides matching TRBD2. The CDR3 loop reads CASRSSGGAIGELFF. The CDR3 coding sequence is TGTGCCAGTAGATCTAGCGGGGGGGCAATCGGGGAGCTGTTTTTT.